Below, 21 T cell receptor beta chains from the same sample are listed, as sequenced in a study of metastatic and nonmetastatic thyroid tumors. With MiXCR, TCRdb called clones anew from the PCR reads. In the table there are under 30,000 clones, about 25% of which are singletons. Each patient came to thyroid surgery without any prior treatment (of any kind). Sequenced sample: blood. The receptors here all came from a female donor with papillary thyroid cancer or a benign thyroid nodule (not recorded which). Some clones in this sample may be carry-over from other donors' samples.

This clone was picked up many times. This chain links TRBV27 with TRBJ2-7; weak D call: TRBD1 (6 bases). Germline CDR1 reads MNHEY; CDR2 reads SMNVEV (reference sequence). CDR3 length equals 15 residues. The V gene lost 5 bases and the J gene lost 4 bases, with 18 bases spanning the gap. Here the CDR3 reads CASSPRWGPSYEQYF. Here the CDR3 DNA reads TGTGCCAGCAGTCCCCGGTGGGGGCCTTCATACGAGCAGTACTTC.

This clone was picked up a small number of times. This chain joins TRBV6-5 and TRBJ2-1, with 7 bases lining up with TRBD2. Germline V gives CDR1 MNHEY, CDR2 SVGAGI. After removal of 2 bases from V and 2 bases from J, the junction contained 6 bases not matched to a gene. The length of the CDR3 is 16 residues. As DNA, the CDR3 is TGTGCCAGCAGTTACGTTGCGGGAGCCGCCTACAATGAGCAGTTCTTC. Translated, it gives CASSYVAGAAYNEQFF.

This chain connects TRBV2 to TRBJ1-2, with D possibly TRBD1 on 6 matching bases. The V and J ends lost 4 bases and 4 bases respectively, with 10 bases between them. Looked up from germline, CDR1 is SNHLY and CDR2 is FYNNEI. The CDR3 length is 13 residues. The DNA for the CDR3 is TGTGCCAGCAGTGGGGGGCCAATCTATGGCTACACCTTC. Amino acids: CASSGGPIYGYTF. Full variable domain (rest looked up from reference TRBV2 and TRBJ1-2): EPEVTQTPSHQVTQMGQEVILRCVPISNHLYFYWYRQILGQKVEFLVSFYNNEISEKSEIFDDQFSVERPDGSNFTLKIRSTKLEDSAMYFCASSGGPIYGYTFGSGTRLTVV.

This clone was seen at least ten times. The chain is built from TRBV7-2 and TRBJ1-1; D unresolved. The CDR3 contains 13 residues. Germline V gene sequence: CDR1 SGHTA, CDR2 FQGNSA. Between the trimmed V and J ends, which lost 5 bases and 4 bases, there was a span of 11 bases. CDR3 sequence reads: CASSQGRGTEAFF. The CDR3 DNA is TGTGCCAGCAGCCAAGGGAGAGGCACTGAAGCTTTCTTT.

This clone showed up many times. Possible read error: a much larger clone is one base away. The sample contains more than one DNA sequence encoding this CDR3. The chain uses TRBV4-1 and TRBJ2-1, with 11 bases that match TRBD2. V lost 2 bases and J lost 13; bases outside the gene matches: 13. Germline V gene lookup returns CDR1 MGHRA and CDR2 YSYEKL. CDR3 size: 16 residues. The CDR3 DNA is TGCGCCAGCAGCCAATTTACGACTAGCGGGGACACCGAACAGTTCTTC. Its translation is CASSQFTTSGDTEQFF.

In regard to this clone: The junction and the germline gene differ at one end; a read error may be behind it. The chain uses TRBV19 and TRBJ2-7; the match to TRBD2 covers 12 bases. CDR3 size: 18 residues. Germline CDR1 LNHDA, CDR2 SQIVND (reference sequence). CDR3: CASSILSLAGGPGDEEYF. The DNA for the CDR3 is TGTGCCAGTAGTATCTTATCCCTAGCGGGAGGGCCGGGGGACGAGGAGTACTTC.

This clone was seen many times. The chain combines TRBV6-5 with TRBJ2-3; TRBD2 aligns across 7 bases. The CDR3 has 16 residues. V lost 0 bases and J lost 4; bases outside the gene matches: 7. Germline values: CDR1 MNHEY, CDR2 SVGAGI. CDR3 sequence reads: CASSYSRVAGPDTQYF. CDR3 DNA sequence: TGTGCCAGCAGTTACTCGAGAGTAGCGGGCCCAGATACGCAGTATTTT.

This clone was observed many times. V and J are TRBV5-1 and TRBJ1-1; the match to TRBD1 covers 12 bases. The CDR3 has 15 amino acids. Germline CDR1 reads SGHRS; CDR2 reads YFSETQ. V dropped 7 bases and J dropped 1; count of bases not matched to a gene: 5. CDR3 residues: CASGTGGAGNTEAFF. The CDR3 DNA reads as TGCGCCAGCGGGACAGGGGGCGCGGGGAACACTGAAGCTTTCTTT.

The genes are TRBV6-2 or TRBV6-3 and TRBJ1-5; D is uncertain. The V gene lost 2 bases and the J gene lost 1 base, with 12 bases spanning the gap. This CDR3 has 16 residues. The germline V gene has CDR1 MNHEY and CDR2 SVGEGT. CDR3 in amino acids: CASSYKKTPSNQPQHF. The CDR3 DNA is TGTGCCAGCAGTTACAAAAAAACGCCGAGCAATCAGCCCCAGCATTTT.

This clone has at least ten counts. CDR3 sequence: CASSVGSGRSETQYF. CDR3 DNA sequence: TGTGCCAGCAGCGTAGGGAGCGGGAGATCGGAGACCCAGTACTTC. V gene TRBV9 combines with J gene TRBJ2-5; the match to TRBD2 covers 8 bases. CDR3 length equals 15 residues. Germline V CDR1 and CDR2: SGDLS, YYNGEE. V gave up 0 bases and J gave up 5 bases; unmatched junction bases: 6.

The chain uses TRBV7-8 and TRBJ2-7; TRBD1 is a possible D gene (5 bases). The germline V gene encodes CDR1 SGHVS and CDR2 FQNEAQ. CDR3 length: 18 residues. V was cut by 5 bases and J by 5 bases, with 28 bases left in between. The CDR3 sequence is CASSPMSFTVTQGHEQYF. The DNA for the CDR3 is TGTGCCAGCAGCCCCATGTCGTTTACAGTGACCCAGGGCCACGAGCAGTACTTC.

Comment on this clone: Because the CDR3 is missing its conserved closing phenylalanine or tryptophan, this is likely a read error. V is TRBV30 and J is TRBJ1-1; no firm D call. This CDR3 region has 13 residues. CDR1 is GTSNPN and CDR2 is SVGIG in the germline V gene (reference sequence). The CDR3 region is CAWNTDSNSEAFL. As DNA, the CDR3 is TGTGCCTGGAACACAGACTCGAACAGTGAAGCTTTCTTG.

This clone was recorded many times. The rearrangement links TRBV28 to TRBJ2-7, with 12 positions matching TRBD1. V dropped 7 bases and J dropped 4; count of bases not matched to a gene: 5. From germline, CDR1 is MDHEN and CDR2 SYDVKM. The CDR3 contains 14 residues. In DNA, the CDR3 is TGTGCCAGCATGCCGGGACAGGGGGCGTACGAGCAGTACTTC. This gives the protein CASMPGQGAYEQYF.

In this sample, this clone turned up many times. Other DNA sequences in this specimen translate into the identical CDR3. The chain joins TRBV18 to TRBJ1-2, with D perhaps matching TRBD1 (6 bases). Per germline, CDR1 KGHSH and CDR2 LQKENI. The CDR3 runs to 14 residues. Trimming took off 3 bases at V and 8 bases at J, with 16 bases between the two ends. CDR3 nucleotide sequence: TGTGCCAGCTCACCCACAGTTGGGGGGCAGGGCTACACCTTC. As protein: CASSPTVGGQGYTF. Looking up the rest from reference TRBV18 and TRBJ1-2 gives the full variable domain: NAGVMQNPRHLVRRRGQEARLRCSPMKGHSHVYWYRQLPEEGLKFMVYLQKENIIDESGMPKERFSAEFPKEGPSILRIQQVVRGDSAAYFCASSPTVGGQGYTFGSGTRLTVV.

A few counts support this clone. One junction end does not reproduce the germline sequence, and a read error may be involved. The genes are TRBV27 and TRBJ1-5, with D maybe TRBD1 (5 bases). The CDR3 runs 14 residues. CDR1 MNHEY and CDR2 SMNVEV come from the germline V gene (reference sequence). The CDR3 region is CASSPGDGRQPKHF. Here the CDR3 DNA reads TGTGCCAGCAGCCCTGGGGACGGCCGGCAGCCCAAGCATTTT.

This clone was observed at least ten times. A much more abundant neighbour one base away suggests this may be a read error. The CDR3: CAISEGYEERGQFF. The CDR3 DNA reads TGTGCCATCAGCGAAGGTTACGAGGAACGGGGGCAGTTCTTC. The chain employs TRBV10-3 and TRBJ2-1; D may be TRBD2 (5 bases). Deletions cut 6 bases from V and 12 bases from J, with 21 bases between. The CDR3 has 14 residues. Germline loops: CDR1 ENHRY, CDR2 SYGVKD.

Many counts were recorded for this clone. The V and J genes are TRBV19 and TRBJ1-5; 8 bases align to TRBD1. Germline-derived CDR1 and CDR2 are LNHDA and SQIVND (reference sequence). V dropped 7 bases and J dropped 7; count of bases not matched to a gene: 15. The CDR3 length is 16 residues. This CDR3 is CASTPTGTGGAQPQHF. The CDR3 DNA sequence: TGTGCCAGTACCCCAACCGGGACAGGTGGTGCCCAGCCCCAGCATTTT.

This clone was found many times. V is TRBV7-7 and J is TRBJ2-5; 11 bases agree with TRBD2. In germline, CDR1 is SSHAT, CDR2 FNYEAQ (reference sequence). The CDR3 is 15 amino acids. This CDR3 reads CASRALAGGQETQYF. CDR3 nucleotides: TGTGCTAGCCGTGCTCTAGCGGGGGGTCAAGAGACCCAGTACTTC.

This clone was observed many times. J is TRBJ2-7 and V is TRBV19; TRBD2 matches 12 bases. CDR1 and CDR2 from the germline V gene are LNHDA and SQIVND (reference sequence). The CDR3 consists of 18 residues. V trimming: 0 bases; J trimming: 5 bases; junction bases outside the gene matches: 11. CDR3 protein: CASSIDVPGLAGMNEQYF. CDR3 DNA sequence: TGTGCCAGTAGTATAGACGTACCAGGACTAGCGGGAATGAACGAGCAGTACTTC. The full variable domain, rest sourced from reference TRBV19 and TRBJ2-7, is DGGITQSPKYLFRKEGQNVTLSCEQNLNHDAMYWYRQDPGQGLRLIYYSQIVNDFQKGDIAEGYSVSREKKESFPLTVTSAQKNPTAFYLCASSIDVPGLAGMNEQYFGPGTRLTVT.

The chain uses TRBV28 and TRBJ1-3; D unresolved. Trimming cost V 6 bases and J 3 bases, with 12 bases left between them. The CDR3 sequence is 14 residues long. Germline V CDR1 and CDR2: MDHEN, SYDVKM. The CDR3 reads CASRFTSYGNTIYF. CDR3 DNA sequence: TGTGCCAGCAGGTTTACGAGTTATGGAAACACCATATATTTT.

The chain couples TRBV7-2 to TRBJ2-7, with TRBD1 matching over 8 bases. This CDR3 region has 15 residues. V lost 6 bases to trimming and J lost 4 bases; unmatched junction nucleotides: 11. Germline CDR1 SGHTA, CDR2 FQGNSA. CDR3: CASRTRTGNRYEQYF. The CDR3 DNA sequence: TGTGCCAGCAGGACCCGGACAGGGAATCGGTACGAGCAGTACTTC.